The following is a T cell receptor beta chain sequence with its context. This entry comes from a study of blood T cell repertoires in COVID-19. Study-level information: T cells, B-cell-depleted T cells, or PBMCs supplied cDNA or gDNA.

Per germline, CDR1 SGHRS and CDR2 YFSETQ. V was clipped by 0 bases and J by 3 bases, with 7 bases between them. The CDR3 extends over 13 amino acids. In the authors' methods: By means of reference gene primer amplification, nucleated cell counts were estimated. Assay: immunoSEQ multiplex PCR; the TCRdb copy retains only in-frame clones and omits some. That table gives V, J and clone size, and the DNA gave D and trimming. The sample includes about 340,000 clones, more than 70% of them seen just once. Sequencing used peripheral blood. The chain recombines TRBV5-1 with TRBJ2-7, with D perhaps TRBD2 (5 bases). This clonotype originated in a man under 40 with active or convalescent COVID-19. CDR3 sequence (DNA): TGCGCCAGCAGCTTGGCGGAGGACTACGAGCAGTACTTC. This sequence encodes CASSLAEDYEQYF.